The T cell receptor beta chain described here comes from a study of shared clonotypes between healthy human individuals. Splitting the CD4+ cells yielded a CD45RA+ naive subset and a CD45RA-negative memory subset. Broader study findings: A reduction in generation probabilities was seen for non-shared clonotypes relative to those shared by all four donors. Clonotype sharing among the donors was expected to vary with sequencing depth.

The protocol was immunoSEQ multiplex PCR, while the TCRdb copy is restricted to in-frame clones and leaves out a portion. The table lists 2.3 million or so clones, 90% to 95% of them singletons. CDR1 and CDR2 (germline): SGHTA, FQGNSA. The CDR3 is 14 amino acids. Trimming cost V 5 bases and J 8 bases; bases outside gene matches: 9. As regards this clone: Its antigen is undetermined.

J is TRBJ1-2 and V is TRBV7-2; 9 bases agree with TRBD1. The source material was naive CD4+ T cells from PBMCs. The subset is: CD45RA+ positively selected. The receptor was isolated from a man between 18 and 29 years old in good health. Some clones in this sample may be carry-over from other donors' samples. This CDR3 reads CASSPRTGVMGYTF. Written as DNA, the CDR3 is TGTGCCAGCAGCCCCCGGACAGGGGTGATGGGCTACACCTTC.